Each of the 14 T cell receptor beta chains below was sequenced from the same sample in a study of blood T cell repertoires in COVID-19 (dated by TCRdb to 2018 to 2020). To prepare the library, the immunoSEQ multiplex PCR assay was applied. TCRdb's version of the immuneACCESS table is confined to in-frame rearrangements and falls short of the full clone set. An unresolved V gene accounts for under half of the shortfall where checked; the remainder is of unknown origin. The sample table shows roughly 200,000 clones, and 75% to 90% are seen once. The ten largest clones represent about 10% of the sample. Sample: peripheral blood. These receptors came from a human donor with active or convalescent COVID-19. The donor label of this sample is uncertain.

This clone has only a few counts. The chain links TRBV29-1 to TRBJ1-2, with TRBD1 as a possible D gene (6 bases). There are 16 residues in the CDR3. Trimming stripped 4 bases from V and 4 bases from J, with 22 bases between. Germline V gene sequence: CDR1 SQVTM, CDR2 ANQGSEA. CDR3 in amino acids: CSVGGTLHRVGYGYTF. In nucleotides, the CDR3 is TGCAGCGTTGGAGGGACCCTTCACAGGGTTGGCTATGGCTACACCTTC.

The genes are TRBV29-1 and TRBJ2-1; TRBD1 matches 8 bases. Per the germline V gene, CDR1 is SQVTM and CDR2 is ANQGSEA. The CDR3 loop spans 12 amino acids. The ends lost 6 bases at V and 7 bases at J; junction bases unmatched: 5. The CDR3 is CSVRTGRNEQFF. The CDR3 nucleotides read TGCAGCGTCCGGACAGGGAGGAATGAGCAGTTCTTC.

In this sample, this clone turned up once. The chain links TRBV18 to TRBJ1-4; D perhaps matches TRBD1 (6 bases). This CDR3 is 15 amino acids long. CDR1 is KGHSH, CDR2 LQKENI, per germline. Trimming took 0 bases from V and 6 from J, leaving 11 bases between them. The CDR3 region is CASSPPGPGDEKLFF. CDR3 nucleotides: TGTGCCAGCTCACCACCAGGGCCAGGGGATGAAAAACTGTTTTTT.

The gene calls are TRBV7-3 and TRBJ2-3; 8 nucleotides match TRBD2. This CDR3 has 17 amino acids. Germline values: CDR1 SGHTA, CDR2 FQGTGA. V dropped 1 base and J dropped 0; count of bases not matched to a gene: 6. As DNA, the CDR3 is TGTGCCAGCAGCTTAATCACGGGGGGGCCCAGCACAGATACGCAGTATTTT. Protein: CASSLITGGPSTDTQYF.

The chain carries TRBV6-1 and TRBJ1-5; D uncertain. Trimming pared 2 bases from V and 6 bases from J, leaving 14 bases between. CDR3 size: 15 residues. Germline CDR1 reads MNHNS; CDR2 reads SASEGT. In nucleotides, the CDR3 is TGTGCCAGCAGTGAACTGGGAGGGAGTAGTCAGCCCCAGCATTTT. Its translation: CASSELGGSSQPQHF.

This clone was detected only a few times. V is TRBV28 and J is TRBJ1-2; D unresolved. The CDR3 totals 15 residues. Between the trimmed V and J ends, which lost 2 bases and 7 bases, there was a span of 17 bases. Germline CDR1 MDHEN, CDR2 SYDVKM. The CDR3 bases are TGTGCCAGCAGTTTAACCCCAGCCCTAGCTCTTGGCTACACCTTC. Translated: CASSLTPALALGYTF.

This clone has just one count. V and J are TRBV3-1 (or the pseudogene TRBV3-2) and TRBJ2-3; D possibly corresponds to TRBD2 (5 bases). Germline V gene data show CDR1 as LGHDT and CDR2 as YNNKEL (reference sequence). The CDR3 consists of 12 residues. Deletions cut 8 bases from V and 4 bases from J, with 10 bases between. The CDR3 DNA reads as TGTGCCAGCGCCGCCGGGGCAGATACGCAGTATTTT. It specifies CASAAGADTQYF.

Here the CDR3 DNA reads TGCGCCAGCAGCTTGGGACAGCCACGCGAAGCTTTCTTT. Translation gives CASSLGQPREAFF. The chain carries TRBV5-1 and TRBJ1-1; weak D call: TRBD1 (5 bases). The CDR3 has 13 amino acids. V was pared by 0 bases and J by 8 bases, with 11 bases between. The V gene's germline CDR1 is SGHRS and CDR2 YFSETQ.

The chain combines TRBV3-1 (or the pseudogene TRBV3-2) with TRBJ2-1, with 14 positions matching TRBD2. The CDR3 covers 17 residues. Unmatched junction bases numbered 15, after V lost 4 bases and J lost 13 bases. Germline V gene lookup returns CDR1 LGHDT and CDR2 YNNKEL (reference sequence). The CDR3 DNA follows: TGTGCCAGCAGCCGGGAATACATGGCGGGACTAGCGGGAGCACAGTTCTTC. As protein: CASSREYMAGLAGAQFF.

The genes are TRBV27 and TRBJ2-5, with 7 positions matching TRBD1. CDR1 and CDR2 from the germline V gene are MNHEY and SMNVEV (reference sequence). J lost 7 bases, V lost 5 bases, and 13 bases had no gene match. The CDR3 is made up of 15 amino acids. The CDR3 region has the DNA TGTGCCAGCAGTCCCGGGACAGATGTTCGAGGGACCCAGTACTTC. Translating gives CASSPGTDVRGTQYF.

The chain employs TRBV12-3 or TRBV12-4 and TRBJ1-5, with D uncertain. CDR3 length equals 13 residues. V was trimmed by 3 bases and J by 5 bases, leaving 8 bases between them. The CDR3 is CASSFGRDQPQHF. The CDR3 nucleotides are TGTGCCAGCAGTTTTGGGAGGGATCAGCCCCAGCATTTT.

In this sample, this clone turned up a few times. The chain links TRBV5-6 to TRBJ2-4; TRBD1 agrees at 7 bases. Germline values: CDR1 SGHDT, CDR2 YYEEEE. This CDR3 has 16 amino acids. The trim removed 4 bases at V and 0 bases at J, leaving 7 bases unmatched. The CDR3 sequence is CASSRQGILAKNIQYF. In DNA form, the CDR3 reads TGTGCCAGCAGCCGACAGGGAATTCTAGCCAAAAACATTCAGTACTTC.

V usage is TRBV7-9 and J usage is TRBJ2-7; D possibly corresponds to TRBD1 (6 bases). The germline gives CDR1 SEHNR, CDR2 FQNEAQ (reference sequence). Trimming removed 4 bases at V and 5 bases at J, with 18 bases between. CDR3 length equals 15 residues. The CDR3 here is CASSSRQAPLDEQYF. In DNA, the CDR3 is TGTGCCAGCAGCTCCCGACAGGCGCCTTTGGACGAGCAGTACTTC.

This rearrangement joins TRBV14 to TRBJ1-1, with TRBD1 identical over 8 bases. V lost 0 bases, J lost 5 bases, and 14 bases stayed unmatched. CDR1 and CDR2 from the germline V gene are SGHDN and FVKESK. CDR3 length equals 18 residues. The CDR3: CASSQDIRQGMGKTEAFF. The CDR3 DNA reads as TGTGCCAGCAGCCAAGATATAAGACAGGGGATGGGGAAGACTGAAGCTTTCTTT.